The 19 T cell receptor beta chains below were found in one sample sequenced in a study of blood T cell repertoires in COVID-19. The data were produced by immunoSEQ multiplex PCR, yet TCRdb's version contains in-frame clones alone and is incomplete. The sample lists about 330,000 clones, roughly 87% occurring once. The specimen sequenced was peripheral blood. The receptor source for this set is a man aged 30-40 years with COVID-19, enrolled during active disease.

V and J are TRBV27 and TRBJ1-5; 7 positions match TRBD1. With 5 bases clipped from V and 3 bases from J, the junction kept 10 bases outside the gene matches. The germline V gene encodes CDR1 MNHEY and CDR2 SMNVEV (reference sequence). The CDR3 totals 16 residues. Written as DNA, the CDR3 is TGTGCCAGCAGTCCCCACAGGGGATACGTCAATCAGCCCCAGCATTTT. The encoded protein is CASSPHRGYVNQPQHF.

CDR3: CASSLNVAGIGDTQYF. CDR3 DNA: TGTGCCAGCAGCTTAAATGTAGCGGGGATTGGAGATACGCAGTATTTT. The V gene is TRBV7-3, the J gene TRBJ2-3; TRBD2 agrees at 8 bases. Germline V gene data show CDR1 as SGHTA and CDR2 as FQGTGA. The CDR3 contains 16 residues. Unmatched junction bases numbered 8, after V lost 1 base and J lost 5 bases.

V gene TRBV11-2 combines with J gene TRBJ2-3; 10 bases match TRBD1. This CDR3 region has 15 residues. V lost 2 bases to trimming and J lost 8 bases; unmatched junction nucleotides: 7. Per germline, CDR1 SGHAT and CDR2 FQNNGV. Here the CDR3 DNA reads TGTGCCAGCAGCTTATTTGGGACAGGGGACTCTACGCAGTATTTT. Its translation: CASSLFGTGDSTQYF.

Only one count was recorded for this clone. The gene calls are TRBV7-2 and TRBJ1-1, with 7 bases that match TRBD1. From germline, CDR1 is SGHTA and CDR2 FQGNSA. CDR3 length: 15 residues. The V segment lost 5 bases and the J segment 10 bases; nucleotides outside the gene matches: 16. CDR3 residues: CASSPSRGAYAGAFF. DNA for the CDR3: TGTGCCAGCAGCCCGAGCAGGGGGGCCTATGCTGGAGCTTTCTTT.

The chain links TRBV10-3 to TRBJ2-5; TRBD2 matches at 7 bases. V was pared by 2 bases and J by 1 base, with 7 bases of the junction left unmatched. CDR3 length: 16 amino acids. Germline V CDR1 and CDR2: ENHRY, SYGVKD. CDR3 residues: CAISEGKRGAQETQYF. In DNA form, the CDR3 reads TGTGCCATCAGTGAGGGAAAGCGGGGAGCCCAAGAGACCCAGTACTTC.

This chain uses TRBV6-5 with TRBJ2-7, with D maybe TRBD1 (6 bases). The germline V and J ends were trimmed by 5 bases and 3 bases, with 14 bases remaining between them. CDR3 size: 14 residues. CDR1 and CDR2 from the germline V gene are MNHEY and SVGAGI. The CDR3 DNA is TGTGCCAGCAGTCCAGAGACAGGAAGCTACGAGCAGTACTTC. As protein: CASSPETGSYEQYF.

The CDR3 nucleotides are TGCGCCAGCAGCTTGGCCAGGGGGAACACTGAAGCTTTCTTT. It translates to CASSLARGNTEAFF. The genes are TRBV5-1 and TRBJ1-1, with a tentative D call TRBD1 (6 bases). CDR1 and CDR2 (germline): SGHRS, YFSETQ. The CDR3 extends over 14 amino acids. V was pared by 0 bases and J by 1 base, with 7 bases between. Variable domain in full (rest from reference TRBV5-1 and TRBJ1-1): KAGVTQTPRYLIKTRGQQVTLSCSPISGHRSVSWYQQTPGQGLQFLFEYFSETQRNKGNFPGRFSGRQFSNSRSEMNVSTLELGDSALYLCASSLARGNTEAFFGQGTRLTVV.

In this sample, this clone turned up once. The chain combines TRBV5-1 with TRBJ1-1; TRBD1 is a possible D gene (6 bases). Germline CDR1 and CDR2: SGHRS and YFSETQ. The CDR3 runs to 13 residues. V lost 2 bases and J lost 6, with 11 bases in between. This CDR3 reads CASSFIQGSEAFF. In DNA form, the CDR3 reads TGCGCCAGCAGCTTTATCCAGGGGTCTGAAGCTTTCTTT. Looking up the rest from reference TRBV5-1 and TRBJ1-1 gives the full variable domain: KAGVTQTPRYLIKTRGQQVTLSCSPISGHRSVSWYQQTPGQGLQFLFEYFSETQRNKGNFPGRFSGRQFSNSRSEMNVSTLELGDSALYLCASSFIQGSEAFFGQGTRLTVV.

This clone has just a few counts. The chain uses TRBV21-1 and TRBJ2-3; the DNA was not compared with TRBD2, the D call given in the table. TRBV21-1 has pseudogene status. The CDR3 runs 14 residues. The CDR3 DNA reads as TGTGCCAGCAGCAAAGGTCTAGCGGGAGGACCGCAGTATTTT. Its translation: CASSKGLAGGPQYF.

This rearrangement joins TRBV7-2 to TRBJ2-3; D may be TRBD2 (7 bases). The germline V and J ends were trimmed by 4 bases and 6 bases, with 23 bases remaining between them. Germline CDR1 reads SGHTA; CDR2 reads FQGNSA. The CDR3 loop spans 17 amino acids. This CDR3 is CASSSPLGRGLGDTQYF. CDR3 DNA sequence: TGTGCCAGCAGCTCCCCCCTGGGGCGGGGGCTTGGGGATACGCAGTATTTT. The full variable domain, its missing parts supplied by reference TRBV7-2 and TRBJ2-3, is GAGVSQSPSNKVTEKGKDVELRCDPISGHTALYWYRQSLGQGLEFLIYFQGNSAPDKSGLPSDRFSAERTGGSVSTLTIQRTQQEDSAVYLCASSSPLGRGLGDTQYFGPGTRLTVL.

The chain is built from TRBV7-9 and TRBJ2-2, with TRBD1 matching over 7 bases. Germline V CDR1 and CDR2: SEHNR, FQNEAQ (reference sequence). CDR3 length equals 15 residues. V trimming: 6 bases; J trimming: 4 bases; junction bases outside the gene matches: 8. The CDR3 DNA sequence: TGTGCCAGCAGGGCGTATACAGGGGCCACCGGGGAGCTGTTTTTT. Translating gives CASRAYTGATGELFF.

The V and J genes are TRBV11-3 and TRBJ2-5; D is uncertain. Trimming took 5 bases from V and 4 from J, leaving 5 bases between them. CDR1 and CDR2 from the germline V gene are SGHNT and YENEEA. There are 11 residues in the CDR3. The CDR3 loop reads CASSISETQYF. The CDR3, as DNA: TGTGCCAGCAGCATCTCAGAGACCCAGTACTTC.

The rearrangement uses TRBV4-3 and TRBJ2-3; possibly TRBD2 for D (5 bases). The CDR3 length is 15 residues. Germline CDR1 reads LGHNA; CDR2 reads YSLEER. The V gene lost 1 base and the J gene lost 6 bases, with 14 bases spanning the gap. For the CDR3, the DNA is TGCGCCAGCAGCCAAGCTAAGCGGCGGTGGGATACGCAGTATTTT. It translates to CASSQAKRRWDTQYF.

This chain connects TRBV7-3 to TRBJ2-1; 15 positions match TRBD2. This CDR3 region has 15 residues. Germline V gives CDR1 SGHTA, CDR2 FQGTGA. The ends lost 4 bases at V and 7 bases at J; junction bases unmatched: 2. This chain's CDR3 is CASSWGTSGRNEQFF. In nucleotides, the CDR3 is TGTGCCAGCAGCTGGGGGACTAGCGGGAGGAATGAGCAGTTCTTC.

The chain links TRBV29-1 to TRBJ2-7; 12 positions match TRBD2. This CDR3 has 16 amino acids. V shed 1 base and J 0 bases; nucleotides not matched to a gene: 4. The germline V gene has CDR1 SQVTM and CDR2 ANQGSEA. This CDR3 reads CSVEGPTSGSSYEQYF. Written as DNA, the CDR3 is TGCAGCGTTGAAGGTCCGACTAGCGGGAGCTCCTACGAGCAGTACTTC.

The CDR3 is CASSYGTGRQETQYF. In DNA, the CDR3 is TGTGCCAGCTCATACGGGACAGGGAGACAAGAGACCCAGTACTTC. The genes are TRBV18 and TRBJ2-5; TRBD1 agrees at 9 bases. Germline V gene data show CDR1 as KGHSH and CDR2 as LQKENI. This CDR3 has 15 residues. Germline trimming cut 5 bases from V and 2 bases from J; bases unmatched to any gene: 6. The full variable domain, rest sourced from reference TRBV18 and TRBJ2-5, is NAGVMQNPRHLVRRRGQEARLRCSPMKGHSHVYWYRQLPEEGLKFMVYLQKENIIDESGMPKERFSAEFPKEGPSILRIQQVVRGDSAAYFCASSYGTGRQETQYFGPGTRLLVL.

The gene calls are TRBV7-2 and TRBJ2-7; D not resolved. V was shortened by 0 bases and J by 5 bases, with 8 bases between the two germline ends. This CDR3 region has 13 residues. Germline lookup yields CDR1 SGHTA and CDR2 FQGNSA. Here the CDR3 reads CASSLAPAHEQYF. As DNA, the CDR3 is TGTGCCAGCAGCTTAGCCCCCGCGCACGAGCAGTACTTC.

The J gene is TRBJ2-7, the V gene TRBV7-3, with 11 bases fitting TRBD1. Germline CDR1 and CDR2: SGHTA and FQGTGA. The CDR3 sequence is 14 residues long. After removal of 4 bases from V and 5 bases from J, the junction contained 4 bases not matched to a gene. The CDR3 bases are TGTGCCAGCAGCTCCGGGACAGGGGGTGACGAGCAGTACTTC. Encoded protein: CASSSGTGGDEQYF.

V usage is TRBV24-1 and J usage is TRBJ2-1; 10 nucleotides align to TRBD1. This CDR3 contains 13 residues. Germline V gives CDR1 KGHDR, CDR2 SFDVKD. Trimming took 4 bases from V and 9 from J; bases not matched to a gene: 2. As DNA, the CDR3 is TGTGCCACCAGTGAGCGGGACAGGGGTGAGCAGTTCTTC. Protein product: CATSERDRGEQFF.